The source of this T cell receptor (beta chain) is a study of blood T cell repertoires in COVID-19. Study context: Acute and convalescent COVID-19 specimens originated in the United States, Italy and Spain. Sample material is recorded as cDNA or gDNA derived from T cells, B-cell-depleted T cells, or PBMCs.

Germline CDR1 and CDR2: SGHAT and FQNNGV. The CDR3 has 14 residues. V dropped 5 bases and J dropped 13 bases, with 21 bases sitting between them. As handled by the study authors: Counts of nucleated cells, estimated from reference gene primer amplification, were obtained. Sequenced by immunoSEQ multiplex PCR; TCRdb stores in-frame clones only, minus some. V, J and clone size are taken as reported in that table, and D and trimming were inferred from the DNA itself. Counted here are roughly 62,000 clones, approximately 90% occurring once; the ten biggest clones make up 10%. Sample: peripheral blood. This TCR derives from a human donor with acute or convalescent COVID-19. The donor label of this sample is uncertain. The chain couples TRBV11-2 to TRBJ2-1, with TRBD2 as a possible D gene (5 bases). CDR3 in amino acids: CASSQTPGVGRQFF. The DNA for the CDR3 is TGTGCCAGCAGCCAAACCCCGGGTGTGGGGAGACAGTTCTTC.